This TCR beta chain was sequenced during a study of T cell changes during pregnancy in multiple sclerosis. Data came from immunoSEQ multiplex PCR; TCRdb stores just in-frame clones and leaves some out. The sample carries roughly 89,000 clones, around 94% recorded once. The CDR3 is 14 residues long. The V gene lost 3 bases and the J gene lost 0 bases, with 6 bases spanning the gap. Germline V gives CDR1 ENHRY, CDR2 SYGVKD. This TCR derives from a female donor in good health, enrolled as a control in a pregnancy study. The genes are TRBV10-3 and TRBJ1-3; D is perhaps TRBD1 (5 bases). This specimen consisted of peripheral blood, obtained after pregnancy. CDR3: CAISEGVSGNTIYF. As DNA, the CDR3 is TGTGCCATCAGTGAAGGGGTCTCTGGAAACACCATATATTTT.